This T cell receptor (beta chain) was recovered during a study of blood T cells in healthy people across ages (dated by TCRdb to between 2014 and 2017). Concerning the study at large: Template switching captured roughly one uniquely barcoded TCR beta cDNA molecule per two T cells in model experiments. Using deep sequencing normalized with unique cDNA molecular identifiers, the study measured how TCR beta repertoire diversity changes with age. Donors were grouped into four age groups: young (average roughly 15 years), middle-aged (roughly 37), aged (around 60) and long-lived (less than 85). To avoid experimental bias, donors of different ages were distributed randomly across sequencing lanes. The study analyzed two additional independent replicas of 1 million unique cDNA reads from the same blood draw for two donors, one aged 18 to 29 and one aged 80 or older. Findings and caveats that apply to the study as a whole: Observed TCR beta diversity correlated strongly with the percentage of naive T cells measured by flow cytometry. Conclusive comparison of naive and antigen-experienced compartments was prevented by the profiling of bulk unsorted PBMCs. Observed TCR beta diversity per million T cells fell roughly linearly with age, and a significant reduction was already apparent by age roughly 40. Because the CMV infection status of the donors was unknown, age-related changes in expanded clonotypes may potentially have been confounded. Total diversity estimates from one million sequenced T cells were considered lower bounds and underestimates. Compared with the aged group, the long-lived group had more naive CD4+ T cells, fewer expanded clones and increased TCR diversity, a pattern suggesting age selection.

The library was prepared using 5' RACE. The data were produced on an Illumina HiSeq 2500. A second 7 to 11 cycle PCR used a sample-barcoded 5' primer and a J-beta primer mix. A unique molecular identifier was introduced onto each TCR beta cDNA molecule by a template-switch 5' adaptor carrying 12 random nucleotides. Each sample yielded at least 3 million CDR3-containing paired-end reads. First-strand cDNA was synthesized from all RNA with the Mint cDNA synthesis kit, primed by a TRBC-specific oligonucleotide. Following uracil-DNA glycosylase treatment, all cDNA underwent a first 18-cycle PCR with the universal primers M1SS and BC2_uni_R. Per the original workflow: For normalization, 1 million high-quality reads, each with a distinct molecular identifier, were randomly selected from each sample. Reads with shared molecular identifiers were discarded instead of being binned into consensus sequences. MiTCR, run with a Q25 quality threshold and the strictest error-elimination algorithm, handled CDR3 identification, clonotype clustering and error correction. A nonparametric unseen species model with Euler transformation was used to estimate lower-bound total TCR beta diversity. TCRdb reprocessed the public reads (quality trimming at Q25 with fastp, clone calling with MiXCR) and kept in-frame beta chains. Entries that share a CDR3 protein sequence are merged under the most common genes and DNA. The V and J calls were determined by TCRdb, not by the authors. This sample is represented by roughly 500,000 distinct CDR3 sequences; roughly a quarter of them were singletons. The ten largest clones capture approximately 18% of the sample.

The V end gives up 3 bases and the J end 5 bases, leaving 8 bases in the junction not matched to a gene. The CDR3 runs 15 amino acids, cysteine and phenylalanine included. The read is trimmed to its CDR3 DNA, 45 bases read in frame from base 1. For CDR1 and CDR2, the germline V gene lists SGHTA and FQGNSA. Donors were a few dozen systemically healthy Caucasian individuals from Russia aged 6 to 90 years. Each donor gave 8 to 10 milliliters of peripheral blood, collected into EDTA-treated Vacutainer tubes. PBMCs were isolated by Ficoll-Paque density-gradient centrifugation, with at least 6 million obtained per sample. Total RNA was extracted from PBMCs with Trizol reagent, with at least 6 micrograms obtained per sample. For every donor, flow cytometry on a PBMC aliquot measured the percentage of naive CD45RAhigh/CD27high T cells. To note about this clonotype: Its antigen target is currently unknown. The input lacks base qualities; no much larger clone sits a single base away.

This receptor chain uses TRBV7-2 and TRBJ1-1, and 8 junctional nucleotides match TRBD1. The receptor was derived from a woman aged 65 to 85 in good health. The sequenced sample was blood. The DNA sequence follows: TGTGCCAGCAGCTTTTCACAGGGGGGACAGACTGAAGCTTTCTTT. This yields the protein CASSFSQGGQTEAFF.